Sequencing of this T cell receptor beta chain was carried out in a study of blood T cell repertoires in COVID-19. Study information: Donors in the United States, Italy and Spain gave samples during acute or convalescent COVID-19. In each case, the material was cDNA or gDNA derived from T cells, B-cell-depleted T cells, or PBMCs.

Per the germline V gene, CDR1 is MNHNY and CDR2 is SVGAGI (reference sequence). This CDR3 contains 16 residues. V was pared by 6 bases and J by 5 bases, with 13 bases of the junction left unmatched. Authors' analysis steps: Reference gene primer amplification gave nucleated cell count estimates. The table came from immunoSEQ multiplex PCR; TCRdb's copy has only in-frame clones and leaves some out. The DNA was the basis for D and trimming; V, J and clone size are from that table. The table has approximately 70,000 clones, about three quarters seen once. V gene TRBV6-6 combines with J gene TRBJ1-1; 9 bases are shared with TRBD1. Sequenced sample: peripheral blood. The clonotype comes from a woman in her 70s with acute or convalescent COVID-19. CDR3 in amino acids: CASRRGTGSGETEAFF. The CDR3, as DNA: TGTGCCAGCAGACGCGGGACAGGGTCAGGAGAAACTGAAGCTTTCTTT.